The 20 T cell receptor beta chains reported below all come from one sample, sequenced in a study of shared clonotypes between healthy human individuals. Profiled with immunoSEQ multiplex PCR; TCRdb holds only in-frame clones, not every one. The repertoire includes a few million clones, approximately 92% of them detected once, and 0.11% to 0.15% sits in the top ten. The sample comprised naive CD4+ T cells sorted from blood. Specified subset: CD45RA+ positively selected. These receptors all stem from a man younger than 30 in good health.

The V call is TRBV10-2, the J call TRBJ2-2; no firm D call. This CDR3 region has 14 residues. The germline CDR1 and CDR2 sequences are WSHSY and SAAADI. Trimming removed 5 bases from V and 6 bases from J, with 13 bases in between. CDR3 bases: TGCGCCAGCAGTTTGATAGCTATCTCCGGGGAGCTGTTTTTT. It codes for CASSLIAISGELFF.

This chain uses TRBV5-5 with TRBJ2-5, with 7 positions matching TRBD1. CDR1 and CDR2 (germline): SGHKS, YYEKEE (reference sequence). This CDR3 is built from 14 residues. V was clipped by 2 bases and J by 5 bases; unmatched bases: 6. The CDR3 nucleotides are TGTGCCAGCAGCTTACCGACAGGGAAGGAGACCCAGTACTTC. This gives the protein CASSLPTGKETQYF.

Regarding this clone: The junction shows a germline mismatch at one end, possibly a read error. The chain uses TRBV28 and TRBJ2-7; D unresolved. Germline assignment: CDR1 MDHEN and CDR2 SYDVKM. CDR3 length equals 9 residues. The CDR3 sequence: CASLHEQCF. DNA of the CDR3: TGTGCCAGCTTACACGAGCAGTGCTTC.

As to this clone: Compared with germline, one end of the junction differs, possibly owing to a read error. V usage is TRBV9 and J usage is TRBJ2-1; 14 bases fit TRBD2. The CDR3 is 13 residues long. CDR1 SGDLS and CDR2 YYNGEE come from the germline V gene. CDR3 residues: CASSGGLAGGRVF. The CDR3 coding sequence is TGTGCCAGCAGCGGTGGACTAGCGGGGGGCCGGGTCTTC.

The genes are TRBV5-1 and TRBJ2-1, with 9 bases matching TRBD1. CDR3 length: 14 residues. Germline V gene lookup returns CDR1 SGHRS and CDR2 YFSETQ. J lost 6 bases, V lost 3 bases, and 4 bases had no gene match. CDR3 sequence reads: CASSSQTGGNEQFF. CDR3 sequence (DNA): TGCGCCAGCAGCTCCCAGACAGGGGGCAATGAGCAGTTCTTC. Combining the CDR3 with reference TRBV5-1 and TRBJ2-1 gives the whole variable domain KAGVTQTPRYLIKTRGQQVTLSCSPISGHRSVSWYQQTPGQGLQFLFEYFSETQRNKGNFPGRFSGRQFSNSRSEMNVSTLELGDSALYLCASSSQTGGNEQFFGPGTRLTVL.

J is TRBJ2-3 and V is TRBV10-3; D might be TRBD1 (5 bases). There are 12 residues in the CDR3. Looked up from germline, CDR1 is ENHRY and CDR2 is SYGVKD. V gave up 8 bases and J gave up 6 bases, with 12 bases separating them. The CDR3 coding sequence is TGTGCCATCCAGGGCTTCAGGGATACGCAGTATTTT. It encodes CAIQGFRDTQYF.

This clone was detected only once. V and J are TRBV7-6 and TRBJ1-3; D is ambiguous. Germline V gene sequence: CDR1 SGHVS, CDR2 FNYEAQ. V was pared by 1 base and J by 0 bases, with 4 bases between. The CDR3 length is 14 residues. CDR3 residues: CASSLGSSGNTIYF. The DNA for the CDR3 is TGTGCCAGCAGCTTAGGGAGCTCTGGAAACACCATATATTTT. The complete variable domain, with remaining parts taken from reference TRBV7-6 and TRBJ1-3, reads GAGVSQSPRYKVTKRGQDVALRCDPISGHVSLYWYRQALGQGPEFLTYFNYEAQQDKSGLPNDRFSAERPEGSISTLTIQRTEQRDSAMYRCASSLGSSGNTIYFGEGSWLTVV.

This chain connects TRBV10-3 to TRBJ2-5; 8 nucleotides agree with TRBD2. Germline CDR1 and CDR2: ENHRY and SYGVKD. V dropped 11 bases and J dropped 3; count of bases not matched to a gene: 8. The CDR3 has 13 amino acids. The CDR3 is CAAARGEEETQYF. The CDR3 bases are TGTGCCGCGGCGCGGGGGGAAGAAGAGACCCAGTACTTC.

This rearrangement joins TRBV30 to TRBJ2-5; D may match TRBD1 or TRBD2 (5 bases each). Trimming cost V 0 bases and J 5 bases, with 10 bases left between them. Germline V gene data show CDR1 as GTSNPN and CDR2 as SVGIG (reference sequence). The CDR3 spans 13 residues. CDR3: CAWSVPGRETQYF. The CDR3 nucleotides are TGTGCCTGGAGTGTACCGGGACGGGAGACCCAGTACTTC.

The V and J genes are TRBV7-9 and TRBJ2-2; D not certain. The CDR3 sequence is 14 residues long. Germline assignment: CDR1 SEHNR and CDR2 FQNEAQ (reference sequence). V lost 2 bases and J lost 3, with 7 bases in between. The CDR3: CASSLRSYTGELFF. CDR3 DNA: TGTGCCAGCAGCTTAAGATCGTACACCGGGGAGCTGTTTTTT.

This clone occurred once. This chain connects TRBV6-5 to TRBJ2-5, with TRBD1 matching over 7 bases. The better agreement between TRBJ2-7 and the DNA end casts doubt on the J call. This CDR3 region has 14 residues. The germline CDR1 and CDR2 sequences are MNHEY and SVGAGI. CDR3 amino acids: CASSYGQDSYEQYF. CDR3 bases: TGTGCCAGCAGTTACGGACAGGACTCCTACGAGCAGTACTTC.

The chain has TRBV5-6 and TRBJ2-6, with a tentative D call TRBD1 (6 bases). The CDR3 is 16 residues long. Per the germline V gene, CDR1 is SGHDT and CDR2 is YYEEEE. V was clipped by 5 bases and J by 4 bases, with 16 bases between them. The CDR3 region is CASSGQSLVGANVLTF. In nucleotides, the CDR3 is TGTGCCAGCAGTGGACAGTCTCTAGTGGGGGCCAACGTCCTGACTTTC.

The chain carries TRBV7-3 and TRBJ2-7, with D maybe TRBD1 (6 bases). Deletions cut 5 bases from V and 3 bases from J, with 23 bases between. The germline V gene encodes CDR1 SGHTA and CDR2 FQGTGA. The CDR3 runs to 17 residues. The CDR3 nucleotides are TGTGCCAGCAGCCCCCAGGGGCTTGCGGCAGGGGTCTACGAGCAGTACTTC. Translation gives CASSPQGLAAGVYEQYF.

This chain uses TRBV9 with TRBJ1-2, with TRBD1 matching over 10 bases. This CDR3 is built from 15 residues. V lost 5 bases, J lost 2 bases, and 6 bases stayed unmatched. CDR1 SGDLS and CDR2 YYNGEE come from the germline V gene. CDR3 DNA sequence: TGTGCCAGCAGTTCGGGGGGACAGGGGAACTATGGCTACACCTTC. Translating gives CASSSGGQGNYGYTF.

The chain joins TRBV19 to TRBJ2-5; TRBD1 might be the D (6 bases). The CDR3 covers 14 residues. Trimming took 6 bases from V and 1 from J, leaving 12 bases between them. Looked up from germline, CDR1 is LNHDA and CDR2 is SQIVND (reference sequence). The CDR3 loop reads CASSSGTLQETQYF. CDR3 nucleotide sequence: TGTGCCAGTAGCTCCGGGACACTCCAAGAGACCCAGTACTTC. The entire variable domain, with the rest obtained from reference TRBV19 and TRBJ2-5, is as follows: DGGITQSPKYLFRKEGQNVTLSCEQNLNHDAMYWYRQDPGQGLRLIYYSQIVNDFQKGDIAEGYSVSREKKESFPLTVTSAQKNPTAFYLCASSSGTLQETQYFGPGTRLLVL.

This clone was seen just once. This chain joins TRBV20-1 and TRBJ2-1, with D uncertain. The germline gives CDR1 DFQATT, CDR2 SNEGSKA (reference sequence). This CDR3 is 11 amino acids long. CDR3 amino acids: CSVYRSNEQFF. CDR3 in DNA: TGCAGCGTCTACCGCTCCAATGAGCAGTTCTTC.

The chain couples TRBV4-3 to TRBJ1-1; perhaps TRBD1 as D (5 bases). The CDR3 contains 15 residues. V dropped 2 bases and J dropped 0 bases, with 10 bases sitting between them. Germline V gene sequence: CDR1 LGHNA, CDR2 YSLEER. CDR3 sequence: CASSQSGTVNTEAFF. As DNA, the CDR3 is TGCGCCAGCAGCCAATCAGGGACTGTGAACACTGAAGCTTTCTTT.

This clone was seen only once. The chain joins TRBV5-4 to TRBJ2-3; no clear D gene. V lost 1 base and J lost 3, with 12 bases in between. CDR3 length: 15 residues. Germline V gene lookup returns CDR1 SGHNT and CDR2 YYREEE (reference sequence). This CDR3 reads CASSLLTPGTDTQYF. The CDR3 DNA sequence: TGTGCCAGCAGCTTGTTAACTCCCGGGACAGATACGCAGTATTTT.

In its sample, this clone was seen a few times. This sample includes further DNA sequences coding for the same CDR3. V gene TRBV4-3 combines with J gene TRBJ1-6; D gene unclear. V was cut by 4 bases and J by 8 bases, with 9 bases left in between. Looked up from germline, CDR1 is LGHNA and CDR2 is YSLEER. The CDR3 length is 13 residues. The CDR3 protein is CASSLERDSPLHF. The DNA of the CDR3 is TGCGCCAGCAGCCTCGAACGGGATTCACCCCTCCACTTT.

The V call is TRBV7-8, the J call TRBJ2-3; D may be TRBD1 or TRBD2 (6 bases each). The CDR3 sequence is 15 residues long. The germline V gene encodes CDR1 SGHVS and CDR2 FQNEAQ. V lost 2 bases and J lost 4, with 13 bases in between. CDR3 sequence: CASSLFGGDSDTQYF. Here the CDR3 DNA reads TGTGCCAGCAGCTTATTCGGGGGCGATTCAGATACGCAGTATTTT.